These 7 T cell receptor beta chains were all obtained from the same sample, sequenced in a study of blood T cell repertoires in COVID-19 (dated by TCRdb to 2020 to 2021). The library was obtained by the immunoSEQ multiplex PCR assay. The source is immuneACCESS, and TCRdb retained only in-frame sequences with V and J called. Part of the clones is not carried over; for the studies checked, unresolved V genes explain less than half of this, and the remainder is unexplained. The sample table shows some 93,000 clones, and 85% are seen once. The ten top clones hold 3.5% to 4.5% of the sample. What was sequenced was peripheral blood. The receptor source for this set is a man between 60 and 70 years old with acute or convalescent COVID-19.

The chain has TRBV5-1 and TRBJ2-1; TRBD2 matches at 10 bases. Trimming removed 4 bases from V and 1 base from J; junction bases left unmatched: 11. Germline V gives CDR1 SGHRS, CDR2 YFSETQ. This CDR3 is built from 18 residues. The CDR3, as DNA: TGCGCCAGCAGCCCCAACCAGGCTAGCGGGGGTTCCTACAATGAGCAGTTCTTC. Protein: CASSPNQASGGSYNEQFF.

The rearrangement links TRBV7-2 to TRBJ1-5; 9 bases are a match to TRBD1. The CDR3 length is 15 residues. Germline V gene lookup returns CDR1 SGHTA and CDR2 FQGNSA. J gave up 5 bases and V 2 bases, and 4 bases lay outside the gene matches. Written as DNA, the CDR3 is TGTGCCAGCAGCTTAAACAGGGGGCGATATCAGCCCCAGCATTTT. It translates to CASSLNRGRYQPQHF.

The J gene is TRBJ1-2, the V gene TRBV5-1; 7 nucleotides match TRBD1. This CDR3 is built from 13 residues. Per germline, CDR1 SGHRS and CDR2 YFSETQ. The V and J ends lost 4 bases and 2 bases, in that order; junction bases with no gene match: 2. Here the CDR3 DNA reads TGCGCCAGCAGCCCACAGGGGAACTATGGCTACACCTTC. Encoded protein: CASSPQGNYGYTF.

The CDR3, as DNA: TGTGCCAGCAGCCCCAACCTCAGAACCTACGAGCAGTACTTC. This codes for CASSPNLRTYEQYF. The rearrangement uses TRBV7-8 and TRBJ2-7; D ambiguous. The CDR3 is made up of 14 amino acids. Between the trimmed V and J ends, which lost 5 bases and 2 bases, there was a span of 13 bases. Per the germline V gene, CDR1 is SGHVS and CDR2 is FQNEAQ.

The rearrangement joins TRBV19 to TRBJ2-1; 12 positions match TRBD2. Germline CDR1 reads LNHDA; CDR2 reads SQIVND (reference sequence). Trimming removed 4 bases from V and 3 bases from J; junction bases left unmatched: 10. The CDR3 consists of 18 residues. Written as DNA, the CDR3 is TGTGCCAGTAGTACTAGCGGGGGGGCCGGCCGACGCTACAATGAGCAGTTCTTC. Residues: CASSTSGGAGRRYNEQFF.

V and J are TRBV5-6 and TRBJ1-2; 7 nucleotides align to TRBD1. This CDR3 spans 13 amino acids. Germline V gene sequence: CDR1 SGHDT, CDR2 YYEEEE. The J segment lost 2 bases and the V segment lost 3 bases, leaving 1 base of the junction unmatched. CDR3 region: CASSSQGNYGYTF. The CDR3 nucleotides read TGTGCCAGCAGCTCACAGGGGAACTATGGCTACACCTTC.

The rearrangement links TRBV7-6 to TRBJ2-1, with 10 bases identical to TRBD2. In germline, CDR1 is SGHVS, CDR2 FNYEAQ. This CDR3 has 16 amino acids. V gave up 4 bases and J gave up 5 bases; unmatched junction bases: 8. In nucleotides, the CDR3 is TGTGCCAGCAGCTCCTTAGCGGGGGGCCTTAACAATGAGCAGTTCTTC. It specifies CASSSLAGGLNNEQFF.